The source of this TCR beta chain is a study of identical twins. TCRdb reanalysed the 5' RACE reads using MiXCR and keeps one entry per CDR3 protein. The table includes 350,000 to 450,000 distinct CDR3 sequences, approximately 18% detected once. The CDR3 consists of 15 residues. Germline CDR1 and CDR2: DFQATT and SNEGSKA (reference sequence). This clonotype was seen a few times. Relative to the germline gene, one junction end is altered; a read error may explain this. This sequence originates from a man aged 50-60 years in good health. The chain combines TRBV20-1 with TRBJ2-4; 9 positions match TRBD2. Sequencing used naive T cells sorted from blood. In DNA form, the CDR3 reads TGCAGTGCTAGTCCCGTAAGGGGCGGGGGGGCCGATTGGAACTTC. Amino acid sequence: CSASPVRGGGADWNF.